This T cell receptor (beta chain) was recovered during a study of T cell repertoires in cytomegalovirus infection. Across the study: Both recently identified HLA-C-restricted and well-studied HLA-B-restricted CMV epitopes were used in the study. Both a matching HLA type and CMV infection were indicated by public TCR beta signatures.

TCRdb ran MiXCR on the reads and lists one entry per CDR3 protein. This sample has nearly 700,000 distinct CDR3 sequences, with about 33% found just once. This clonotype was seen a handful of times. The target antigen is unknown. Trimming removed 1 base from V and 6 bases from J, with 7 bases in between. The CDR3 extends over 13 amino acids. Germline-derived CDR1 and CDR2 are SGHTA and FQGNSA. This TCR was recovered from a human donor in good health (CMV status not recorded). Some clones in this sample may be carry-over from other donors' samples. The starting material was cultured PBMCs, obtained from culture after CMV antigen stimulation. This chain joins TRBV7-2 and TRBJ2-1; D not resolved. The CDR3 DNA reads as TGTGCCAGCAGCTTAGGGATGGGCAATGAGCAGTTCTTC. Its protein product is CASSLGMGNEQFF.